Following are 14 T cell receptor beta chains from one sample sequenced in a study of PD-L1 blockade in urothelial cancer. The time point is: peripheral blood 6 weeks after treatment start. Measured with immunoSEQ multiplex PCR; TCRdb has only the in-frame clones, and not every one. This repertoire shows 50,000 to 55,000 clones, 88% found once; its top ten account for 2.4%. The source was PBMCs, collected around atezolizumab (anti-PD-L1) treatment. The receptors stem from a man aged 60 to 69 with urothelial cancer.

The chain is built from TRBV19 and TRBJ1-2, with D hard to call. Germline V CDR1 and CDR2: LNHDA, SQIVND (reference sequence). This CDR3 contains 15 residues. Trimming removed 6 bases from V and 6 bases from J, with 20 bases in between. The CDR3: CASSHRGGLANGYTF. For the CDR3, the DNA is TGTGCCAGTAGCCATCGAGGCGGACTCGCGAATGGCTACACCTTC.

The V gene is TRBV7-9, the J gene TRBJ2-1; the match to TRBD1 covers 7 bases. The V segment lost 6 bases and the J segment 7 bases; nucleotides outside the gene matches: 6. The CDR3 loop spans 13 amino acids. Per germline, CDR1 SEHNR and CDR2 FQNEAQ (reference sequence). The CDR3 loop reads CASRRQGMNEQFF. The CDR3 coding sequence is TGTGCCAGCAGACGACAGGGTATGAATGAGCAGTTCTTC.

V is TRBV6-5 and J is TRBJ1-2, with TRBD1 matching 7 bases. J gave up 8 bases and V 4 bases, and 10 bases lay outside the gene matches. The germline gives CDR1 MNHEY, CDR2 SVGAGI. CDR3 length: 14 amino acids. For the CDR3, the DNA is TGTGCCAGCAGTTCCCCCCCGGACAGGAGCGGCTACACCTTC. Amino acid sequence: CASSSPPDRSGYTF.

The rearrangement joins TRBV9 to TRBJ2-5; the D gene is possibly TRBD1 (6 bases). There are 15 residues in the CDR3. Trimming took 3 bases from V and 5 from J, leaving 17 bases between them. Germline V lookup: CDR1 SGDLS, CDR2 YYNGEE. Here the CDR3 reads CASSAGTSLRETQYF. The DNA of the CDR3 is TGTGCCAGCAGCGCCGGGACATCACTTAGGGAGACCCAGTACTTC.

Written as DNA, the CDR3 is TGTGCCAGCAGCTTGGGTGCTAGCGGGGCCGGCCAAGAGACCCAGTACTTC. Its protein product is CASSLGASGAGQETQYF. The V and J genes are TRBV5-4 and TRBJ2-5, with 9 nucleotides matching TRBD2. Germline V CDR1 and CDR2: SGHNT, YYREEE (reference sequence). This CDR3 has 17 residues. V gave up 0 bases and J gave up 1 base; unmatched junction bases: 7. The full variable domain, with the rest looked up from reference TRBV5-4 and TRBJ2-5, is ETGVTQSPTHLIKTRGQQVTLRCSSQSGHNTVSWYQQALGQGPQFIFQYYREEENGRGNFPPRFSGLQFPNYSSELNVNALELDDSALYLCASSLGASGAGQETQYFGPGTRLLVL.

The rearrangement uses TRBV14 and TRBJ2-2, with TRBD2 as a possible D gene (5 bases). The CDR3 consists of 14 residues. CDR1 is SGHDN, CDR2 FVKESK, per germline. V lost 0 bases and J lost 8, with 10 bases in between. CDR3 region: CASSQDGQRGELFF. Written as DNA, the CDR3 is TGTGCCAGCAGCCAAGATGGGCAGCGGGGGGAGCTGTTTTTT. The full variable domain, with the rest looked up from reference TRBV14 and TRBJ2-2, is EAGVTQFPSHSVIEKGQTVTLRCDPISGHDNLYWYRRVMGKEIKFLLHFVKESKQDESGMPNNRFLAERTGGTYSTLKVQPAELEDSGVYFCASSQDGQRGELFFGEGSRLTVL.

The rearrangement joins TRBV7-6 to TRBJ2-5; TRBD2 matches at 8 bases. The CDR3 covers 16 residues. Germline values: CDR1 SGHVS, CDR2 FNYEAQ. The trim removed 5 bases at V and 4 bases at J, leaving 12 bases unmatched. The CDR3 spells CASSPATGGPGETQYF. The CDR3 DNA follows: TGTGCCAGCAGCCCAGCTACGGGGGGGCCGGGAGAGACCCAGTACTTC.

The chain is built from TRBV4-3 and TRBJ1-5; possible D gene TRBD1, 5 bases. Trimming pared 1 base from V and 11 bases from J, leaving 12 bases between. Germline assignment: CDR1 LGHNA and CDR2 YSLEER. The CDR3 spans 13 residues. Here the CDR3 reads CASSQGRGGTQHF. CDR3 coding DNA: TGCGCCAGCAGCCAAGGACGGGGGGGTACCCAGCATTTT.

V is TRBV10-3 and J is TRBJ1-4; possibly TRBD1 for D (6 bases). The V gene lost 3 bases and the J gene lost 8 bases, with 16 bases spanning the gap. Germline V CDR1 and CDR2: ENHRY, SYGVKD. The CDR3 loop spans 15 amino acids. This CDR3 is CAISEGGGSLEKLFF. CDR3 nucleotide sequence: TGTGCCATCAGTGAAGGGGGGGGCTCACTAGAAAAACTGTTTTTT.

The genes are TRBV19 and TRBJ1-1; maybe TRBD1 (6 bases). Germline CDR1 is LNHDA and CDR2 is SQIVND (reference sequence). The CDR3 loop spans 15 amino acids. Trimming cost V 7 bases and J 1 base, with 16 bases left between them. The CDR3 DNA reads TGTGCCAGTAATCCCCGGCGGGGGCCGAACACTGAAGCTTTCTTT. Translation: CASNPRRGPNTEAFF.

This rearrangement joins TRBV4-2 to TRBJ2-1, with TRBD2 matching over 11 bases. The V and J ends lost 0 bases and 6 bases, in that order; junction bases with no gene match: 13. There are 19 residues in the CDR3. Germline V CDR1 and CDR2: LGHNA, YNFKEQ. The CDR3 nucleotides read TGTGCCAGCAGCCAAGATCAAGATAGCGGGGGGGCTATGGTCAATGAGCAGTTCTTC. Its protein product is CASSQDQDSGGAMVNEQFF.

The chain employs TRBV7-2 and TRBJ1-3; TRBD1 agrees at 8 bases. The CDR3 extends over 16 amino acids. Germline V CDR1 and CDR2: SGHTA, FQGNSA. The J segment lost 3 bases and the V segment lost 3 bases, leaving 7 bases of the junction unmatched. The CDR3 DNA follows: TGTGCCAGCAGCTTCCAGACAGGGGACTATGGAAACACCATATATTTT. This translates into CASSFQTGDYGNTIYF.

J is TRBJ1-2 and V is TRBV19; 8 nucleotides match TRBD1. V lost 4 bases and J lost 2; bases outside the gene matches: 3. The CDR3 spans 14 residues. CDR1 and CDR2 (germline): LNHDA, SQIVND (reference sequence). CDR3 DNA sequence: TGTGCCAGTAGTACCGGGACAGGAAACTATGGCTACACCTTC. Amino acid sequence: CASSTGTGNYGYTF.

The chain links TRBV28 to TRBJ1-5; the match to TRBD1 covers 11 bases. V shed 8 bases, J shed 6 bases, and the junction held 6 bases outside the gene matches. CDR1 and CDR2 from the germline V gene are MDHEN and SYDVKM. CDR3 length: 14 residues. CDR3 amino acids: CASGGGTGGQPQHF. Here the CDR3 DNA reads TGTGCCAGCGGGGGTGGGACAGGGGGTCAGCCCCAGCATTTT.